These T cell receptor beta chains were read from a single sample in a study of T cells after yellow fever vaccination. MiXCR, applied by TCRdb to the 5' RACE reads, yields one record per CDR3 protein. In the table there are hundreds of thousands of distinct CDR3 sequences, around an eighth of which are singletons. The starting material was PBMCs, obtained on the day of the yellow fever booster vaccination. All receptors come from a man younger than 40 who received the YFV17D yellow fever vaccine. Both conserved end residues are part of each CDR3. The order of the fields is clone size, V gene, D gene, J gene, CDR3 protein, CDR3 DNA. A D gene is named only where the DNA matches it firmly. Rows give clone size only sometimes, using once, few, many, or a class for an expanded clone.

clone size: few
V gene: TRBV20-1
D gene: -
J gene: TRBJ2-7
CDR3 protein: CSAVQSYEQYF
CDR3 DNA: TGCAGTGCGGTACAGAGCTACGAGCAGTACTTC

clone size: few
V gene: TRBV6-6
D gene: -
J gene: TRBJ2-5
CDR3 protein: CASSYSREETQYF
CDR3 DNA: TGTGCCAGCAGTTACTCCAGGGAAGAGACCCAGTACTTC

clone size: few
V gene: TRBV7-8
D gene: -
J gene: TRBJ1-4
CDR3 protein: CASRGGRGTEKLFF
CDR3 DNA: TGTGCCAGCAGGGGGGGGAGAGGGACTGAAAAACTGTTTTTT

clone size: -
V gene: TRBV3-1
D gene: -
J gene: TRBJ2-3
CDR3 protein: CASSQDSTPTDTQYF
CDR3 DNA: TGTGCCAGCAGCCAAGATAGCACACCGACAGATACGCAGTATTTT

clone size: -
V gene: TRBV2
D gene: -
J gene: TRBJ2-4
CDR3 protein: CASSEWGVQYF
CDR3 DNA: TGTGCCAGCAGTGAATGGGGAGTTCAGTACTTC

clone size: -
V gene: TRBV7-2
D gene: TRBD2
J gene: TRBJ2-7
CDR3 protein: CASSSSGGSEQYF
CDR3 DNA: TGTGCCAGCAGCAGCTCGGGAGGGAGCGAGCAGTACTTC

clone size: few
V gene: TRBV29-1
D gene: -
J gene: TRBJ2-7
CDR3 protein: CSVLKGSSYEQYF
CDR3 DNA: TGCAGCGTTCTTAAGGGAAGCTCCTACGAGCAGTACTTC

clone size: -
V gene: TRBV20-1
D gene: TRBD1
J gene: TRBJ2-7
CDR3 protein: CSAGRQGLHEQYF
CDR3 DNA: TGCAGTGCTGGTCGACAGGGGCTCCACGAGCAGTACTTC

clone size: few
V gene: TRBV4-2
D gene: -
J gene: TRBJ1-1
CDR3 protein: CASSPTLGRLNTEAFF
CDR3 DNA: TGTGCCAGCAGCCCCACCCTAGGACGGCTGAACACTGAAGCTTTCTTT

clone size: few
V gene: TRBV19
D gene: -
J gene: TRBJ2-7
CDR3 protein: CASTESSLSSYEQYF
CDR3 DNA: TGTGCCAGTACCGAATCCTCTCTTAGCTCCTACGAGCAGTACTTC

clone size: -
V gene: TRBV5-6
D gene: -
J gene: TRBJ2-5
CDR3 protein: CASSLFGQEASPQETQYF
CDR3 DNA: TGTGCCAGCAGCTTGTTCGGCCAAGAGGCTAGCCCGCAAGAGACCCAGTACTTC

clone size: -
V gene: TRBV5-1
D gene: -
J gene: TRBJ2-1
CDR3 protein: CASSLEDDEQFF
CDR3 DNA: TGCGCCAGCAGCTTGGAGGACGATGAGCAGTTCTTC

clone size: few
V gene: TRBV20-1
D gene: TRBD1
J gene: TRBJ2-5
CDR3 protein: CSARSHRGETQYF
CDR3 DNA: TGCAGTGCTAGAAGTCACAGGGGAGAGACCCAGTACTTC

clone size: few
V gene: TRBV11-2
D gene: -
J gene: TRBJ2-7
CDR3 protein: CARIGRGPGYEQYF
CDR3 DNA: TGTGCCAGAATTGGTCGAGGCCCCGGCTACGAGCAGTACTTC

clone size: few
V gene: TRBV18
D gene: -
J gene: TRBJ2-1
CDR3 protein: CASSPRRGSNEQFF
CDR3 DNA: TGTGCCAGCTCCCCGAGGAGGGGGTCCAATGAGCAGTTCTTC

clone size: few
V gene: TRBV5-1
D gene: -
J gene: TRBJ1-2
CDR3 protein: CASSPPRTAYGYTF
CDR3 DNA: TGCGCCAGCAGCCCCCCGAGGACAGCGTATGGCTACACCTTC

clone size: -
V gene: TRBV5-8
D gene: TRBD1
J gene: TRBJ1-2
CDR3 protein: CASSSDPHRGLDYGYTF
CDR3 DNA: TGTGCCAGCAGCTCCGACCCCCACAGGGGGTTAGACTATGGCTACACCTTC

clone size: many
V gene: TRBV12-3/TRBV12-4
D gene: -
J gene: TRBJ1-4
CDR3 protein: CASSPSAAGEKLFF
CDR3 DNA: TGTGCCAGCAGCCCATCGGCGGCGGGAGAAAAACTGTTTTTT

clone size: many
V gene: TRBV7-2
D gene: -
J gene: TRBJ1-1
CDR3 protein: CASSSRVHGTEAFF
CDR3 DNA: TGTGCCAGCAGCTCCCGGGTGCACGGCACTGAAGCTTTCTTT

clone size: few
V gene: TRBV29-1
D gene: -
J gene: TRBJ2-5
CDR3 protein: CSANKQETQYF
CDR3 DNA: TGCAGCGCAAACAAGCAAGAGACCCAGTACTTC

clone size: -
V gene: TRBV19
D gene: TRBD2
J gene: TRBJ2-2
CDR3 protein: CASSTSGRELFF
CDR3 DNA: TGTGCCAGTAGTACTAGCGGGAGGGAGCTGTTTTTT

clone size: -
V gene: TRBV7-2
D gene: -
J gene: TRBJ2-6
CDR3 protein: CASSKRSSGANVLTF
CDR3 DNA: TGTGCCAGCAGTAAGAGGAGCTCTGGGGCCAACGTCCTGACTTTC

clone size: few
V gene: TRBV5-1
D gene: -
J gene: TRBJ2-7
CDR3 protein: CASSLRAHSYEQYF
CDR3 DNA: TGCGCCAGCAGCTTAAGGGCTCACTCCTACGAGCAGTACTTC

clone size: many
V gene: TRBV5-6
D gene: TRBD1
J gene: TRBJ2-5
CDR3 protein: CASSWDSQETQYF
CDR3 DNA: TGTGCCAGCAGTTGGGACAGCCAAGAGACCCAGTACTTC

clone size: -
V gene: TRBV29-1
D gene: TRBD1
J gene: TRBJ2-1
CDR3 protein: CSVIRTGGGNEQFF
CDR3 DNA: TGCAGCGTTATAAGGACAGGGGGCGGGAATGAGCAGTTCTTC

clone size: -
V gene: TRBV25-1
D gene: -
J gene: TRBJ2-1
CDR3 protein: CASSEWKSGSYNEQFF
CDR3 DNA: TGTGCCAGCAGTGAATGGAAGTCCGGCTCCTACAATGAGCAGTTCTTC

clone size: few
V gene: TRBV7-2
D gene: -
J gene: TRBJ2-2
CDR3 protein: CASSLALSYRSGELFF
CDR3 DNA: TGTGCCAGCAGCTTAGCGCTGAGCTACCGATCCGGGGAGCTGTTTTTT

clone size: few
V gene: TRBV12-3/TRBV12-4
D gene: -
J gene: TRBJ1-1
CDR3 protein: CASRNRQPNTEAFF
CDR3 DNA: TGTGCCAGCAGGAACCGACAGCCGAACACTGAAGCTTTCTTT

clone size: -
V gene: TRBV27
D gene: -
J gene: TRBJ2-2
CDR3 protein: CASSLVWERVLFF
CDR3 DNA: TGTGCCAGCAGTTTAGTATGGGAGAGGGTGCTGTTTTTT